The 6 T cell receptor beta chains below come from one sample, sequenced in a study of blood T cells in healthy people across ages (dated by TCRdb to 2013 to 2016). The library was generated by 5' RACE. TCRdb records Illumina HiSeq 2500 as the sequencer. The second PCR ran for roughly 6 to 11 cycles and used a J-beta primer mix along with a sample-barcoded 5' primer. The public reads were quality trimmed at Q25 with fastp and then assembled into clones with MiXCR by TCRdb, keeping productive beta chains. CDR3 protein sequences are deduplicated, and each keeps its most common genes and DNA. In all, the sample holds roughly 730,000 distinct CDR3 sequences, and around three fifths of those were seen once. The ten most abundant clones make up about 26% of the sample. What was sequenced was blood. Every receptor here comes from a man aged 40-49 years in good health.

The V and J genes are TRBV5-4 and TRBJ2-7; a weak D match, TRBD1 (6 bases). The V gene's germline CDR1 is SGHNT and CDR2 YYREEE (reference sequence). The CDR3 is 14 amino acids. Trimming cost V 0 bases and J 1 base, with 8 bases left between them. The CDR3: CASSLEQGSYEQYF. The CDR3 bases are TGTGCCAGCAGCTTGGAGCAGGGGTCCTACGAGCAGTACTTC.

With respect to this clonotype: Because the CDR3's place on the DNA is in doubt, the DNA is left out and the CDR3 is given as listed by TCRdb. This chain uses TRBV20-1 with TRBJ2-3; no check of the table's D call, TRBD1, against the DNA was made. CDR1 and CDR2 from the germline V gene are DFQATT and SNEGSKA (reference sequence). Ends included, the CDR3 has 23 residues. CDR3 in amino acids: CSASHWGENEQFFGPGDTDTQYF.

This clonotype was seen at least ten times. The chain uses TRBV29-1 and TRBJ2-7; D is perhaps TRBD1 (6 bases). CDR3 size: 13 residues. Germline V gives CDR1 SQVTM, CDR2 ANQGSEA. Trimming took off 5 bases at V and 1 base at J, with 12 bases between the two ends. The CDR3 spells CSVIIQGSYEQYF. CDR3 in DNA: TGCAGCGTTATTATACAGGGATCCTACGAGCAGTACTTC.

J is TRBJ2-3 and V is TRBV6-1; TRBD1 is a possible D gene (6 bases). Germline assignment: CDR1 MNHNS and CDR2 SASEGT. Trimming shortened V by 5 bases and J by 0 bases, and 12 bases separated the two germline ends. CDR3 length: 15 residues. The CDR3 loop reads CASSMTGASTDTQYF. The DNA for the CDR3 is TGTGCCAGCAGTATGACAGGAGCTAGCACAGATACGCAGTATTTT.

This clonotype was counted between two and nine times. The chain couples TRBV7-9 to TRBJ2-1, with 12 positions matching TRBD2. Trimming cost V 8 bases and J 5 bases; bases outside gene matches: 13. The CDR3 totals 17 residues. Germline lookup yields CDR1 SEHNR and CDR2 FQNEAQ (reference sequence). The CDR3 spells CASVRRSPSGGDNEQFF. CDR3 sequence (DNA): TGTGCCAGCGTACGCAGGAGTCCTAGCGGGGGGGACAATGAGCAGTTCTTC.

CDR3 DNA: TGCAGCGTTGATGTGTGGGGAGTTAACTATGGCTACACCTTC. Translated: CSVDVWGVNYGYTF. The V and J genes are TRBV29-1 and TRBJ1-2; D is unresolved. The V end lost 3 bases, the J end lost 1 base, and 12 bases lay between the germline ends. The CDR3 is 14 residues long. Germline values: CDR1 SQVTM, CDR2 ANQGSEA.